This TCR beta chain was recovered during a study of memory CD4+ T cells and cytomegalovirus serostatus. Study conclusions and caveats: The CMV-associated TCR signature appears largely within the CD4+ memory repertoire. About 40% of the 164 known CMV-associated TCRbeta sequences appeared in CD4+ memory.

Concerning this clone itself: Its antigen is as yet unknown.

The V gene's germline CDR1 is SGHAT and CDR2 FQNNGV. The CDR3 is 20 residues long. Trimming at V came to 0 bases and at J to 1 base, leaving 15 bases not matched to a gene. The authors' processing: After removing out-of-frame reads, over 2 million distinct TCRbeta sequences remained. TCRdb keeps only in-frame clones here, not all; method: immunoSEQ multiplex PCR. Clone size and V and J calls were adopted from that table, with D and trimming inferred from the DNA. Of just over 45,000 clones in the sample, around 77% were seen once. The sort gate was single viable CD3+CD4+CD8-CD45RO+ cells for memory CD4+ T cells. CMV serostatus came from serum IgG against pp150, pp28, p38, p52.

The clonotype was recovered from an adult in good health and CMV-seronegative. The sample consisted of memory CD4+ T cells from blood. The chain is built from TRBV11-2 and TRBJ2-3; 8 nucleotides match TRBD2. The CDR3 region is CASSLELGSGENQGTDTQYF. The CDR3 coding sequence is TGTGCCAGCAGCTTAGAACTAGGTAGCGGGGAAAACCAGGGCACAGATACGCAGTATTTT. The full variable domain, its missing parts supplied by reference TRBV11-2 and TRBJ2-3, is EAGVAQSPRYKIIEKRQSVAFWCNPISGHATLYWYQQILGQGPKLLIQFQNNGVVDDSQLPKDRFSAERLKGVDSTLKIQPAKLEDSAVYLCASSLELGSGENQGTDTQYFGPGTRLTVL.